This T cell receptor (beta chain) was sequenced during a study of blood T cell repertoires in COVID-19. Looking at the study overall: Sites in the United States, Italy and Spain provided acute and convalescent COVID-19 samples. The cDNA or gDNA used as material had been derived from T cells, B-cell-depleted T cells, or PBMCs.

As originally analysed: Using reference gene primer amplification, nucleated cell counts were estimated. TCRdb keeps only in-frame clones here, not all; method: immunoSEQ multiplex PCR. Clone size and V and J calls were adopted from that table, with D and trimming inferred from the DNA. This sample carries 150,000 to 200,000 clones, 75% to 90% of them seen once, and the ten largest clones take under 8%. From germline, CDR1 is SQVTM and CDR2 ANQGSEA. This CDR3 spans 13 amino acids. V was pared by 7 bases and J by 5 bases, with 17 bases between. The sequence derives from a man aged 60-69 years with acute or convalescent COVID-19. V usage is TRBV29-1 and J usage is TRBJ1-2, with a weak D call TRBD1 (6 bases). Sequencing was done on a sample of peripheral blood. The CDR3 here is CSALGRGYYGYTF. CDR3 DNA sequence: TGCAGCGCCCTTGGAAGGGGGTATTATGGCTACACCTTC.